Listed below are T cell receptor beta chains from one sample, sequenced in a study of early T cells in non-severe SARS-CoV-2 infection. Each CDR3 protein gets one entry after TCRdb re-called the 5' RACE reads with MiXCR. The sample has about 50,000 distinct CDR3 sequences; less than 9.5% are singletons. This material consisted of whole blood, taken at baseline. The receptors originated from an adult who was a healthcare worker with PCR-confirmed SARS-CoV-2 infection or an uninfected control (not recorded which). Each CDR3 is given without its conserved first and last residue.

cdr3_aa	j_call	v_call
ASSYLTGAHTEAF	TRBJ1-1	TRBV6-5
ASSPGTGGSPLH	TRBJ1-6	TRBV28
VSARSTSTDTQY	TRBJ2-3	TRBV5-1
ASSRIEYNEQF	TRBJ2-1	TRBV6-1
ASKQDGGNTGELF	TRBJ2-2	TRBV4-1
ASSLNPRGADGYT	TRBJ1-2	TRBV7-3
ASSLLGGTSYNEQF	TRBJ2-1	TRBV28
ASSQTSGGGNEQF	TRBJ2-1	TRBV4-2
ASSQGSNYGYT	TRBJ1-2	TRBV10-2
ASSLGGRAKNIQY	TRBJ2-4	TRBV12-3/TRBV12-4
AISDDKSGYT	TRBJ1-2	TRBV10-3
AISDVAGGQDNEQF	TRBJ2-1	TRBV10-3
ASSLTQLATYEQY	TRBJ2-7	TRBV11-2
ASSYLRSTEAF	TRBJ1-1	TRBV6-5
AWSVLLNNEQF	TRBJ2-1	TRBV30
ASSLVGTGAEDTQY	TRBJ2-3	TRBV7-8
ASSPTDRGNQPQH	TRBJ1-5	TRBV28
ASSPMPDSNQPQH	TRBJ1-5	TRBV3-1
ASSQEGGRRDQPQH	TRBJ1-5	TRBV4-3
ASILLAGGTLSEQY	TRBJ2-7	TRBV5-1
ASSLDRRGTAGYT	TRBJ1-2	TRBV11-2
ASSRQEGTYEQY	TRBJ2-7	TRBV11-2
ASSLSKVAEAF	TRBJ1-1	TRBV7-8
SATGTSRPWEQF	TRBJ2-1	TRBV20-1
ASSLSAGKTDEQY	TRBJ2-7	TRBV5-1
ASRSGTNQETQY	TRBJ2-5	TRBV2
SVDSGYDNEQF	TRBJ2-1	TRBV29-1
ASRESGTSVSGELF	TRBJ2-2	TRBV12-3/TRBV12-4
ASSPSLGSYYEQY	TRBJ2-7	TRBV11-2
ASSLLGSFSYNEQF	TRBJ2-1	TRBV5-1
SVGLNTEAF	TRBJ1-1	TRBV29-1
AISVRDSSYEQY	TRBJ2-7	TRBV10-3
ASSFNRGYNEQF	TRBJ2-1	TRBV11-2
SARGEWGFTQY	TRBJ2-3	TRBV20-1
ASSLVLGGRVQF	TRBJ2-1	TRBV11-2
ASRTLVNEQF	TRBJ2-1	TRBV2
ASSLGQGGYGYT	TRBJ1-2	TRBV5-6
ASSPSALLRTGELF	TRBJ2-2	TRBV7-2
ASSRASREQF	TRBJ2-1	TRBV7-2
ASSKKGADRAFQPQH	TRBJ1-5	TRBV21-1
ASTPVNTGELF	TRBJ2-2	TRBV12-3/TRBV12-4
ASSYRGTQY	TRBJ2-5	TRBV6-5